A selection of T cell receptor beta chains follows, all from one sample in a study of CD8+CD57+ T cells in acquired aplastic anemia. TCRdb re-derived calls from the reads in MiXCR, one entry per CDR3 protein. Of 150,000 or so distinct CDR3 sequences listed, less than 60% are singletons. Sequenced: sorted CD4+, CD8+, or CD8+CD57+ T cells (not recorded which) from PBMCs. These TCRs come from a human donor with aplastic anemia. The CDR3 runs from the conserved cysteine through the conserved F or W. D genes are given only for firm matches. Clone size is not always given. Where it is, it says once, few, many or a class for expanded clones.

CDR3 protein: CSARVQGSTEAFF; CDR3 DNA: TGCAGTGCTAGAGTTCAGGGTTCCACTGAAGCTTTCTTT; V gene: TRBV20-1; J gene: TRBJ1-1; D gene: NA; clone size: once
CDR3 protein: CASSLRAGAITTEAFF; CDR3 DNA: TGTGCCAGCAGCTTACGGGCAGGGGCAATTACGACTGAAGCTTTCTTT; V gene: TRBV7-3; J gene: TRBJ1-1; D gene: NA; clone size: NA
CDR3 protein: CSARDVAARIYEAFF; CDR3 DNA: TGCAGTGCTAGAGATGTGGCAGCCCGGATATATGAAGCTTTCTTT; V gene: TRBV20-1; J gene: TRBJ1-1; D gene: NA; clone size: NA
CDR3 protein: CAWNSNEKLFF; CDR3 DNA: TGTGCCTGGAACAGTAATGAAAAACTGTTTTTT; V gene: TRBV7-9; J gene: TRBJ1-4; D gene: NA; clone size: NA
CDR3 protein: CASTTGGGTGELFF; CDR3 DNA: TGTGCCAGCACGACAGGGGGGGGCACCGGGGAGCTGTTTTTT; V gene: TRBV25-1; J gene: TRBJ2-2; D gene: TRBD1; clone size: many
CDR3 protein: CASSAGEFADGPTYEQYF; CDR3 DNA: TGTGCCAGCAGCGCGGGGGAGTTCGCAGATGGGCCTACCTACGAGCAGTACTTC; V gene: TRBV9; J gene: TRBJ2-7; D gene: NA; clone size: NA
CDR3 protein: CSVPAGQGAYEQYF; CDR3 DNA: TGCAGCGTTCCGGCTGGGCAGGGGGCTTACGAGCAGTACTTC; V gene: TRBV29-1; J gene: TRBJ2-7; D gene: TRBD1; clone size: NA
CDR3 protein: CSANEGPGNNEQFF; CDR3 DNA: TGCAGTGCTAACGAGGGGCCTGGAAACAATGAGCAGTTCTTC; V gene: TRBV20-1; J gene: TRBJ2-1; D gene: NA; clone size: many
CDR3 protein: CATSKRGSTDTQYF; CDR3 DNA: TGTGCCACCAGTAAAAGGGGGAGCACAGATACGCAGTATTTT; V gene: TRBV24-1; J gene: TRBJ2-3; D gene: NA; clone size: NA
CDR3 protein: CSGGVSLVPYEQYF; CDR3 DNA: TGCAGTGGGGGGGTTAGCCTTGTACCTTACGAGCAGTACTTC; V gene: TRBV20-1; J gene: TRBJ2-7; D gene: NA; clone size: NA
CDR3 protein: CAYEVAAYQETQHF; CDR3 DNA: TGTGCCTACGAGGTAGCGGCGTACCAAGAGACCCAGCACTTC; V gene: TRBV7-9; J gene: TRBJ2-5; D gene: NA; clone size: NA
CDR3 protein: CASSEQYSNQPQHF; CDR3 DNA: TGTGCCAGCAGTGAACAGTATAGCAATCAGCCCCAGCATTTT; V gene: TRBV6-1; J gene: TRBJ1-5; D gene: NA; clone size: many
CDR3 protein: CAITRTGGDYGYTF; CDR3 DNA: TGTGCCATCACCCGGACAGGGGGGGACTATGGCTACACCTTC; V gene: TRBV10-3; J gene: TRBJ1-2; D gene: TRBD1; clone size: many
CDR3 protein: CATSRGSSRYNEQFF; CDR3 DNA: TGTGCCACCAGCAGAGGATCTTCCCGCTACAATGAGCAGTTCTTC; V gene: TRBV15; J gene: TRBJ2-1; D gene: NA; clone size: NA
CDR3 protein: CSVEDRGGGAFGANVPTF; CDR3 DNA: TGCAGCGTTGAAGATCGAGGGGGGGGTGCCTTTGGGGCCAACGTCCCGACTTTC; V gene: TRBV29-1; J gene: TRBJ2-6; D gene: NA; clone size: NA
CDR3 protein: CASSLLGQETQYF; CDR3 DNA: TGTGCCAGCAGCTTATTAGGCCAAGAGACCCAGTACTTC; V gene: TRBV7-9; J gene: TRBJ2-5; D gene: NA; clone size: NA
CDR3 protein: CVVEIIAGSLNTEAFF; CDR3 DNA: TGTGTTGTCGAGATTATAGCAGGCAGCCTGAACACTGAAGCTTTCTTT; V gene: TRBV7-8; J gene: TRBJ1-1; D gene: NA; clone size: NA
CDR3 protein: CASSTGGSEAFF; CDR3 DNA: TGTGCCAGCTCGACAGGGGGTTCTGAAGCTTTCTTT; V gene: TRBV18; J gene: TRBJ1-1; D gene: TRBD1; clone size: many
CDR3 protein: CATSRERPSFYGYTF; CDR3 DNA: TGTGCCACCAGCAGAGAGCGACCGTCGTTCTATGGCTACACCTTC; V gene: TRBV15; J gene: TRBJ1-2; D gene: NA; clone size: NA
CDR3 protein: CASSFGGFTGELFF; CDR3 DNA: TGTGCCAGCAGTTTTGGGGGCTTCACCGGGGAGCTGTTTTTT; V gene: TRBV12-3/TRBV12-4; J gene: TRBJ2-2; D gene: NA; clone size: NA
CDR3 protein: CSPITGGLEQFF; CDR3 DNA: TGCAGCCCTATCACGGGCGGGCTTGAGCAGTTCTTC; V gene: TRBV29-1; J gene: TRBJ2-1; D gene: NA; clone size: once
CDR3 protein: CASKLPGALEYGYTF; CDR3 DNA: TGTGCCAGCAAACTCCCAGGGGCGTTAGAGTATGGCTACACCTTC; V gene: TRBV2; J gene: TRBJ1-2; D gene: NA; clone size: many
CDR3 protein: CASTQTPTGDTEAFF; CDR3 DNA: TGCGCCAGCACCCAAACACCGACAGGAGACACTGAAGCTTTCTTT; V gene: TRBV4-1; J gene: TRBJ1-1; D gene: NA; clone size: many
CDR3 protein: CASSTGQDGYTF; CDR3 DNA: TGTGCCAGCAGCACTGGACAGGATGGCTACACCTTC; V gene: TRBV7-3; J gene: TRBJ1-2; D gene: TRBD1; clone size: NA
CDR3 protein: CASSQGTWEAFF; CDR3 DNA: TGTGCCAGCAGCCAAGGAACATGGGAAGCTTTCTTT; V gene: TRBV14; J gene: TRBJ1-1; D gene: NA; clone size: NA
CDR3 protein: CASSRSDRVGELFF; CDR3 DNA: TGTGCCAGTAGCCGATCGGACAGGGTAGGGGAGCTGTTTTTT; V gene: TRBV19; J gene: TRBJ2-2; D gene: TRBD1; clone size: once
CDR3 protein: CASSSQGSGSTIYF; CDR3 DNA: TGTGCCAGCAGCTCGCAGGGGAGTGGAAGCACCATATATTTT; V gene: TRBV11-2; J gene: TRBJ1-3; D gene: NA; clone size: once
CDR3 protein: CSARVGMGGYTF; CDR3 DNA: TGCAGTGCTAGAGTGGGGATGGGTGGCTACACCTTC; V gene: TRBV20-1; J gene: TRBJ1-2; D gene: NA; clone size: NA
CDR3 protein: CASSGYRVEKLFF; CDR3 DNA: TGTGCCAGCAGCGGATACAGGGTTGAAAAACTGTTTTTT; V gene: TRBV11-3; J gene: TRBJ1-4; D gene: NA; clone size: many
CDR3 protein: CASTLDAGTNTEAFF; CDR3 DNA: TGTGCCAGCACGTTGGATGCAGGGACGAACACTGAAGCTTTCTTT; V gene: TRBV6-1; J gene: TRBJ1-1; D gene: NA; clone size: many
CDR3 protein: CASSTGQLGEQYF; CDR3 DNA: TGTGCCAGCAGCACCGGACAGTTGGGGGAGCAGTACTTC; V gene: TRBV5-6; J gene: TRBJ2-7; D gene: NA; clone size: NA
CDR3 protein: CASISRGMNTEAFF; CDR3 DNA: TGTGCCAGCATTTCGAGGGGCATGAACACTGAAGCTTTCTTT; V gene: TRBV25-1; J gene: TRBJ1-1; D gene: NA; clone size: many
CDR3 protein: CSAPAKPGRETQYF; CDR3 DNA: TGCAGTGCTCCGGCTAAGCCAGGCAGAGAGACCCAGTACTTC; V gene: TRBV20-1; J gene: TRBJ2-5; D gene: NA; clone size: many